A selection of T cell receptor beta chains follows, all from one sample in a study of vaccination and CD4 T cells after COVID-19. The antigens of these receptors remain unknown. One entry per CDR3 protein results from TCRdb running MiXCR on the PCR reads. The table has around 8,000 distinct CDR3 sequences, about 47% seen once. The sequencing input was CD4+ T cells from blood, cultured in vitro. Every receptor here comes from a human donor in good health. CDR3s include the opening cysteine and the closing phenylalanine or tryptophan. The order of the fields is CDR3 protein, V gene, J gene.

CDR3: CASRPGNYEQYF
V: TRBV6-1
J: TRBJ2-7

CDR3: CASTGLTGAFF
V: TRBV27
J: TRBJ1-1

CDR3: CASTTRGRNQPQHF
V: TRBV6-1
J: TRBJ1-5

CDR3: CSAHQGAQKAFF
V: TRBV20-1
J: TRBJ1-1

CDR3: CASSQEGGDEAFF
V: TRBV4-2
J: TRBJ1-1

CDR3: CATSDLGGREAFF
V: TRBV24-1
J: TRBJ1-1

CDR3: CASRLDTTDGYTF
V: TRBV5-1
J: TRBJ1-2

CDR3: CASSLPGNSYEQYF
V: TRBV7-9
J: TRBJ2-7

CDR3: CASSSDRIYEQYF
V: TRBV5-1
J: TRBJ2-7

CDR3: CSVEGLANHEQYF
V: TRBV29-1
J: TRBJ2-7

CDR3: CASSPDPYTQYF
V: TRBV7-3
J: TRBJ2-3

CDR3: CASSEVAGTGQPQHF
V: TRBV19
J: TRBJ1-5

CDR3: CASSLGQGQSFF
V: TRBV7-6
J: TRBJ1-1

CDR3: CASSLETGGMGTEAFF
V: TRBV12-3/TRBV12-4
J: TRBJ1-1

CDR3: CSARGSVINTGELFF
V: TRBV20-1
J: TRBJ2-2

CDR3: CAWSRQYSNHGYTF
V: TRBV30
J: TRBJ1-2

CDR3: CSAALMNTEAFF
V: TRBV20-1
J: TRBJ1-1

CDR3: CASSVGSLPNQPQHF
V: TRBV9
J: TRBJ1-5

CDR3: CASRTGTYEQYF
V: TRBV5-1
J: TRBJ2-7

CDR3: CASGRAGNQPQHF
V: TRBV27
J: TRBJ1-5

CDR3: CASSTPSTGSNTEAFF
V: TRBV27
J: TRBJ1-1

CDR3: CASSYSVRDGTEAFF
V: TRBV6-5
J: TRBJ1-1

CDR3: CSARGRSIGNQPQHF
V: TRBV20-1
J: TRBJ1-5

CDR3: CSARSGLVPQHF
V: TRBV20-1
J: TRBJ1-5

CDR3: CSASPGSYGYTF
V: TRBV20-1
J: TRBJ1-2

CDR3: CSVDNSAFF
V: TRBV29-1
J: TRBJ1-1

CDR3: CASSLTGASAGYTF
V: TRBV4-2
J: TRBJ1-2

CDR3: CASTPEGQYGYTF
V: TRBV12-3/TRBV12-4
J: TRBJ1-2

CDR3: CASSYSRWGIGETQYF
V: TRBV6-5
J: TRBJ2-5

CDR3: CSATRSTDTQYF
V: TRBV20-1
J: TRBJ2-3

CDR3: CASSLGDNSGANVLTF
V: TRBV7-9
J: TRBJ2-6

CDR3: CASSGQGAGTEAFF
V: TRBV12-3/TRBV12-4
J: TRBJ1-1

CDR3: CASSGPGQFLNTGAFF
V: TRBV21-1
J: TRBJ1-1

CDR3: CASSYDDSGAVEQYF
V: TRBV6-2/TRBV6-3
J: TRBJ2-7

CDR3: CASSTARDRWECGYTF
V: TRBV21-1
J: TRBJ1-2

CDR3: CASSLSWSGGSITPQHF
V: TRBV7-8
J: TRBJ1-5

CDR3: CASRQGNWNYGYTF
V: TRBV27
J: TRBJ1-2

CDR3: CASGRGQGDQPQHF
V: TRBV2
J: TRBJ1-5

CDR3: CASSESLKDEAFF
V: TRBV2
J: TRBJ1-1

CDR3: CASSKAIYGYTF
V: TRBV21-1
J: TRBJ1-2

CDR3: CASGDEEGVNYGYTF
V: TRBV28
J: TRBJ1-2

CDR3: CASTLADISTDTQYF
V: TRBV7-9
J: TRBJ2-3

CDR3: CASSLSGPTYNEQFF
V: TRBV27
J: TRBJ2-1

CDR3: CASSAGHQQETQYF
V: TRBV5-1
J: TRBJ2-5

CDR3: CASSSGDTSQSYEQYF
V: TRBV7-9
J: TRBJ2-7

CDR3: CASSSTNTEAFF
V: TRBV5-4
J: TRBJ1-1

CDR3: CASSYGTGDHLINYGYTF
V: TRBV6-5
J: TRBJ1-2

CDR3: CASTRWNTEAFF
V: TRBV10-2
J: TRBJ1-1

CDR3: CASSLSDHDYGYTF
V: TRBV5-1
J: TRBJ1-2

CDR3: CASSSRDVGVETQYF
V: TRBV19
J: TRBJ2-5

CDR3: CASSMGRNEQFF
V: TRBV10-1
J: TRBJ2-1

CDR3: CASSPAPGTGINEQFF
V: TRBV6-1
J: TRBJ2-1

CDR3: CASSLSPSQGYTF
V: TRBV27
J: TRBJ1-2

CDR3: CASMRLETQYF
V: TRBV2
J: TRBJ2-5

CDR3: CAWSGGFDSPLHF
V: TRBV30
J: TRBJ1-6

CDR3: CASSVEGRETQYF
V: TRBV9
J: TRBJ2-5

CDR3: CSAQSAGGYNYGYTF
V: TRBV29-1
J: TRBJ1-2

CDR3: CASIRGSNQPQHF
V: TRBV6-1
J: TRBJ1-5